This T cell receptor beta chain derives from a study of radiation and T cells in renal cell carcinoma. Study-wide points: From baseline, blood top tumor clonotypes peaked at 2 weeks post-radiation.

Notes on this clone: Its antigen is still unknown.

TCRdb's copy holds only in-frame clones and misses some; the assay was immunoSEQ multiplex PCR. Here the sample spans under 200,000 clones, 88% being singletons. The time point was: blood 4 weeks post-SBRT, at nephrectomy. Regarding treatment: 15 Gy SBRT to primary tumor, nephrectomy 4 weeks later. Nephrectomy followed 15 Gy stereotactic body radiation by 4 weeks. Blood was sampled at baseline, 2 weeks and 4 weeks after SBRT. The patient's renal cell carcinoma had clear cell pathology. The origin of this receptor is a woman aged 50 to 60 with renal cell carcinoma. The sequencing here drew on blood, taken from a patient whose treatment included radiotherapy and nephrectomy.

The CDR3 region has the DNA TGTGCCAGCAGCCCCCACCAAAACACCATATATTTT. It codes for CASSPHQNTIYF. This chain links TRBV9 with TRBJ1-3; D uncertain. V lost 4 bases and J lost 6, with 8 bases in between. CDR3 length equals 12 residues. CDR1 is SGDLS and CDR2 is YYNGEE in the germline V gene.